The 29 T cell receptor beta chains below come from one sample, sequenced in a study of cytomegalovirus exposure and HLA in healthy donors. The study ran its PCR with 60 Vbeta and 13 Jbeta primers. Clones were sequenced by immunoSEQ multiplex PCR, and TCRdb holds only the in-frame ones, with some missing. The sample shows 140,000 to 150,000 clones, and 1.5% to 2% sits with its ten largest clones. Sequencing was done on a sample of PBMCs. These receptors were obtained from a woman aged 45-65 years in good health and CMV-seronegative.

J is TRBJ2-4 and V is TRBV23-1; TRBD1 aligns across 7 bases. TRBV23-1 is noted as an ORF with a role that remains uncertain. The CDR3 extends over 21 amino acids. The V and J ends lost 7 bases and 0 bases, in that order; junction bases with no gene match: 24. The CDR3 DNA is TGCGCCAGCACCATCGGGGAACCCGGGGACAGCACTCATTTAGCCAAAAACATTCAGTACTTC. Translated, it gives CASTIGEPGDSTHLAKNIQYF.

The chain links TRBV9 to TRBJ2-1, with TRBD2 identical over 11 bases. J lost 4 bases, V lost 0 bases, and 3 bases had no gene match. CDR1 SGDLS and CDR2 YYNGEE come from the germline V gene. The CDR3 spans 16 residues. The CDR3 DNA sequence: TGTGCCAGCAGCGTAGTTTTAGCGGGAGGGTACAATGAGCAGTTCTTC. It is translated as CASSVVLAGGYNEQFF.

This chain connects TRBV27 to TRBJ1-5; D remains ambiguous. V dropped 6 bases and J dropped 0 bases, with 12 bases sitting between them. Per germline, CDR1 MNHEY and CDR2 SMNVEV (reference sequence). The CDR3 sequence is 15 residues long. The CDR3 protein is CASREGTNSNQPQHF. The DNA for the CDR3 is TGTGCCAGCAGAGAGGGTACCAATAGCAATCAGCCCCAGCATTTT.

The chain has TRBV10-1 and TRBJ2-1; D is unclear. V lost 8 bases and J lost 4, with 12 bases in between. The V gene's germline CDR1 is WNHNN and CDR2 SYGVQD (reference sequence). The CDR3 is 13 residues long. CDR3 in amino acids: CASQRPRYNEQFF. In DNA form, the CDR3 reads TGCGCCAGCCAAAGGCCCAGGTACAATGAGCAGTTCTTC.

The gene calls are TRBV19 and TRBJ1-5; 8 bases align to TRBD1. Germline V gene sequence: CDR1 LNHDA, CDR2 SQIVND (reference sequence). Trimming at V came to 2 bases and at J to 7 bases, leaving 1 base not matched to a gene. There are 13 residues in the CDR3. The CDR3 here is CASSISGGQPQHF. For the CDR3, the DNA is TGTGCCAGTAGTATATCAGGGGGCCAGCCCCAGCATTTT.

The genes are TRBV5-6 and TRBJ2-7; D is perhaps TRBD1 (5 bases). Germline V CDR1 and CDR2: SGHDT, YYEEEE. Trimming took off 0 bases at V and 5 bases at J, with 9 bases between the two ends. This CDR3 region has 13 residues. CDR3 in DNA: TGTGCCAGCAGCTTGGCACAGGTCGACGAGCAGTACTTC. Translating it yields CASSLAQVDEQYF.

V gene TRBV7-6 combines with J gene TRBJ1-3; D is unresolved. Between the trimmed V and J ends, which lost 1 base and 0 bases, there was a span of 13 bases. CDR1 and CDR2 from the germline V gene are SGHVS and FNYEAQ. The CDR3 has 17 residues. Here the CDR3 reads CASSLGSGSRSGNTIYF. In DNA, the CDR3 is TGTGCCAGCAGCTTAGGTTCAGGTTCCCGCTCTGGAAACACCATATATTTT.

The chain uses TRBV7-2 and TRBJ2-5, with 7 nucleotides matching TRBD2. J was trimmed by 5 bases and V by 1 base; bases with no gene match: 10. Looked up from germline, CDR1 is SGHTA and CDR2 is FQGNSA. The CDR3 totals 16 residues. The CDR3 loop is CASSLETSWGRETQYF. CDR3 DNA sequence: TGTGCCAGCAGCTTAGAGACTAGCTGGGGGAGGGAGACCCAGTACTTC.

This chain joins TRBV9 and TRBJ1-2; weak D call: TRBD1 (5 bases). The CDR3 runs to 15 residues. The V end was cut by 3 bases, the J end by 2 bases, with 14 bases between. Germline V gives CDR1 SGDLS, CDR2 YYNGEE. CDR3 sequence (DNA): TGTGCCAGCAGCGGGTCCATGGACACGAACTATGGCTACACCTTC. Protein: CASSGSMDTNYGYTF.

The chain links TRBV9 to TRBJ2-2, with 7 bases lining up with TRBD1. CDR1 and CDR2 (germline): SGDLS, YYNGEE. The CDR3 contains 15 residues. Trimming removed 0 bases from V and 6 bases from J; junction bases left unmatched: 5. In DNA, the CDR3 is TGTGCCAGCAGCGTAGGGGTAGGGGGCGCCGGGGAGCTGTTTTTT. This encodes CASSVGVGGAGELFF.

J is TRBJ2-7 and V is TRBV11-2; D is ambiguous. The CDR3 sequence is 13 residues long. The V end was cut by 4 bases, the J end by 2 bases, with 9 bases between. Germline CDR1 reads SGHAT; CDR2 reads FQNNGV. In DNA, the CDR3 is TGTGCCAGCAGCTCAAGAGGCACCTACGAGCAGTACTTC. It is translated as CASSSRGTYEQYF.

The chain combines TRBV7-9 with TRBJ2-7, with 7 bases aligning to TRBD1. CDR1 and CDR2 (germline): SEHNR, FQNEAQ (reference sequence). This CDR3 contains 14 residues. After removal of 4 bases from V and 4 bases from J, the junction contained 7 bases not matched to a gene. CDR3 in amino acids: CASSSSTGMYEQYF. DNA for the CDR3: TGTGCCAGCAGCTCTTCGACAGGGATGTACGAGCAGTACTTC.

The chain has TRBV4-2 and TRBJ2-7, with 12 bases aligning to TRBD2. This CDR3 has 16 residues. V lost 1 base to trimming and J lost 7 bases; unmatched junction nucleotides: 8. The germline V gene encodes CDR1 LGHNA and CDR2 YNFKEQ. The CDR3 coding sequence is TGTGCCAGCAGCCAAGTCCTAGCGGGGGGGGTCCAGGAGCAGTACTTC. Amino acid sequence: CASSQVLAGGVQEQYF.

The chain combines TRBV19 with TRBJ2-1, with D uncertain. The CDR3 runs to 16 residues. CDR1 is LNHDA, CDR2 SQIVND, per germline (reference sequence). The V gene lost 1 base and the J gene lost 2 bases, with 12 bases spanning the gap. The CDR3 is CASSIGTRSPYNEQFF. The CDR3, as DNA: TGTGCCAGTAGTATAGGAACTCGTAGCCCCTACAATGAGCAGTTCTTC.

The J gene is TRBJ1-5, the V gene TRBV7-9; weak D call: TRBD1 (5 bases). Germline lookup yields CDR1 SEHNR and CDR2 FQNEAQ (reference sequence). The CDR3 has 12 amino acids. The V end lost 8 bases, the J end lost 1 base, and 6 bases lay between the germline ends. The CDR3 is CASGASNQPQHF. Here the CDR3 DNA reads TGTGCCAGCGGGGCCAGCAATCAGCCCCAGCATTTT. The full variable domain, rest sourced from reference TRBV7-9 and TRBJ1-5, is DTGVSQNPRHKITKRGQNVTFRCDPISEHNRLYWYRQTLGQGPEFLTYFQNEAQLEKSRLLSDRFSAERPKGSFSTLEIQRTEQGDSAMYLCASGASNQPQHFGDGTRLSIL.

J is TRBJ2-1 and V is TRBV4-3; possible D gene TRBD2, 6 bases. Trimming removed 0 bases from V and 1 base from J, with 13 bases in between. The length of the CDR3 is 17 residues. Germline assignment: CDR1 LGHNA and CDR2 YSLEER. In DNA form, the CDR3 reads TGCGCCAGCAGCCAAGATTTGGGGGAGGATTCCTACAATGAGCAGTTCTTC. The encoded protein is CASSQDLGEDSYNEQFF.

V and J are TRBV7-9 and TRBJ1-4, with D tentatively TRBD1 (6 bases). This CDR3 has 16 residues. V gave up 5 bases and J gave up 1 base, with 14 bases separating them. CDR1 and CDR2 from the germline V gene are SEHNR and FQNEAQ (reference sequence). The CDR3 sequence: CASSPEGGLTNEKLFF. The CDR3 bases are TGTGCCAGCAGCCCCGAAGGGGGTTTAACTAATGAAAAACTGTTTTTT.

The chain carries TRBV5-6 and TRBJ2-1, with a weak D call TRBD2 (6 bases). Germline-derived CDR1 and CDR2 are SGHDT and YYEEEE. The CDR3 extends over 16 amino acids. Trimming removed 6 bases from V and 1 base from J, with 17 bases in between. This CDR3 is CASTWGDRPSYNEQFF. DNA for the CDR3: TGTGCCAGCACCTGGGGGGACCGGCCATCCTACAATGAGCAGTTCTTC.

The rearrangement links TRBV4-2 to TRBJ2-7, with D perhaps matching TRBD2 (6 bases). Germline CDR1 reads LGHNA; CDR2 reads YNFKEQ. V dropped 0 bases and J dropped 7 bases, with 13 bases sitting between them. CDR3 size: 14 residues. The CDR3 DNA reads TGTGCCAGCAGCCAAGATTTAGATGGGAGGGAGCAGTACTTC. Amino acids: CASSQDLDGREQYF.

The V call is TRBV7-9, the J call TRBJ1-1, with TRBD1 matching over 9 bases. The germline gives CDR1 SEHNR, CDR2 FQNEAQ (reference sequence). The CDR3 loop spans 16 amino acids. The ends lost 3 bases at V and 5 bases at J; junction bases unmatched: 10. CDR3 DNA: TGTGCCAGCAGCTTCGACTTACAGGGGGCGAGAACTGAAGCTTTCTTT. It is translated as CASSFDLQGARTEAFF.

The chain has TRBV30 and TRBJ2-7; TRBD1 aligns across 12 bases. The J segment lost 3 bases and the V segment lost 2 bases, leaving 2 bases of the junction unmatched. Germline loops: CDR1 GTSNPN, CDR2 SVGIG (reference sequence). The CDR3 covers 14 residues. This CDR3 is CAWSRDRGLYEQYF. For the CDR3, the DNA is TGTGCCTGGAGTAGGGACAGGGGGCTCTACGAGCAGTACTTC.

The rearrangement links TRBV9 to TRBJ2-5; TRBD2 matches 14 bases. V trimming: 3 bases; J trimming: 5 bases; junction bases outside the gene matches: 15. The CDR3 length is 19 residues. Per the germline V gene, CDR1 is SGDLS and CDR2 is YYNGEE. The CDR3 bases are TGTGCCAGCAGCGACGATCCGGGACTAGCGGGAGAGGGGACGGAGACCCAGTACTTC. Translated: CASSDDPGLAGEGTETQYF.

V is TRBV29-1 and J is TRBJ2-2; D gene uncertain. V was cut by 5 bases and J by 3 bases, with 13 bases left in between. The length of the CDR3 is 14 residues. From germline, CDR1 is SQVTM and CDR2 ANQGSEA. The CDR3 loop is CSVRRLADTGELFF. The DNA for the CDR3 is TGCAGCGTTCGCCGTCTGGCGGACACCGGGGAGCTGTTTTTT.

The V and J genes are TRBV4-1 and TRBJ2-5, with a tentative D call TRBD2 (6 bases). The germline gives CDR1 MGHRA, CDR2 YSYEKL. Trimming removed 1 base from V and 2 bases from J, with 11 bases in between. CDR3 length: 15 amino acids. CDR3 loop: CASSQARGFQETQYF. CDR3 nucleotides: TGCGCCAGCAGCCAAGCGCGGGGCTTTCAAGAGACCCAGTACTTC.

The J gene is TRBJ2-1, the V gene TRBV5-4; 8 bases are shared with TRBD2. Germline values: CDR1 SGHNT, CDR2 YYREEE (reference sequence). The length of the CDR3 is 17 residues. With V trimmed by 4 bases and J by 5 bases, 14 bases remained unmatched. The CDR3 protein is CASSQLTGTRINNEQFF. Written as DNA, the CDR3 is TGTGCCAGCAGCCAATTAACTGGGACTAGGATTAACAATGAGCAGTTCTTC.

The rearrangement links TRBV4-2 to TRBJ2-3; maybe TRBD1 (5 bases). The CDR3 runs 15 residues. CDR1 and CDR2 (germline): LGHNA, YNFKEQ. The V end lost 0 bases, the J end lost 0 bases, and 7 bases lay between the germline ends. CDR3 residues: CASSQEGASTDTQYF. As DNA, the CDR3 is TGTGCCAGCAGCCAAGAAGGGGCGAGCACAGATACGCAGTATTTT.

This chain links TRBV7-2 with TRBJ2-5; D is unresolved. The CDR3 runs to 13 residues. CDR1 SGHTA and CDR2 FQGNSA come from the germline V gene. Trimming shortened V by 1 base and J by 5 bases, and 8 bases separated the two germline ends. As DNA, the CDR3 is TGTGCCAGCAGCTTAGGGCAGTGGGAGACCCAGTACTTC. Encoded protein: CASSLGQWETQYF.

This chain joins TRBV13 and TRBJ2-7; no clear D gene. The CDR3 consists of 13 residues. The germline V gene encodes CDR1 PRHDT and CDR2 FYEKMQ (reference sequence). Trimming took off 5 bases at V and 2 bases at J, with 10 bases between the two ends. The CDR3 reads CASSPPFAYEQYF. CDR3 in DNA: TGTGCCAGCAGCCCCCCCTTCGCCTACGAGCAGTACTTC.

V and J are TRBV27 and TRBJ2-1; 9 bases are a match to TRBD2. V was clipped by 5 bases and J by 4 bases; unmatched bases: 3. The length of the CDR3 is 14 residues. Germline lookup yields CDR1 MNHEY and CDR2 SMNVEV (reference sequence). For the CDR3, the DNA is TGTGCCAGCAGTCTCGCGGGAGGGTACAATGAGCAGTTCTTC. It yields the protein CASSLAGGYNEQFF.